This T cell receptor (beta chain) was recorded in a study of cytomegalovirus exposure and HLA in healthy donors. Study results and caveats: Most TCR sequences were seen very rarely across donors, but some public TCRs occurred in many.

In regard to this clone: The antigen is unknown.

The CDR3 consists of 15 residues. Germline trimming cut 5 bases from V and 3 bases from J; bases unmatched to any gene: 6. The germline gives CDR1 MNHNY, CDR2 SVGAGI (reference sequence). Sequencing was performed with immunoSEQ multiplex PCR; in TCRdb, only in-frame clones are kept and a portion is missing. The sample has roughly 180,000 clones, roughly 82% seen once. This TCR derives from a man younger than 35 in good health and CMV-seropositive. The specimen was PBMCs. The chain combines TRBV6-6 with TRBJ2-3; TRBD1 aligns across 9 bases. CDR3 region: CASSRGQGRTDTQYF. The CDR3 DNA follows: TGTGCCAGCAGTCGCGGACAGGGGAGGACAGATACGCAGTATTTT.